Sequencing of this T cell receptor beta chain was carried out in a study of T cell changes during pregnancy in multiple sclerosis. The CDR3 totals 13 residues. V was pared by 7 bases and J by 7 bases, with 14 bases between. Looked up from germline, CDR1 is WSHSY and CDR2 is SAAADI. The table came from immunoSEQ multiplex PCR; TCRdb's copy has only in-frame clones and leaves some out. There are tens of thousands of clones in the sample; 89% occur only once, and around 0.9% lies in the top ten. This TCR was recovered from a female donor in good health, enrolled as a control in a pregnancy study. The material was peripheral blood, obtained in the first trimester of pregnancy. The chain carries TRBV10-2 and TRBJ1-5, with a tentative D call TRBD1 (6 bases). CDR3 residues: CASTGQGLQPQHF. For the CDR3, the DNA is TGCGCCAGCACGGGGCAGGGGCTACAGCCCCAGCATTTT.